Each of the 27 T cell receptor beta chains below was sequenced from the same sample in a study of cytomegalovirus exposure and HLA in healthy donors. Clones were sequenced by immunoSEQ multiplex PCR, and TCRdb holds only the in-frame ones, with some missing. The sample lists around 250,000 clones; nearly 90% were seen once. Specimen: PBMCs. These TCRs come from a woman aged 18-30 years in good health and CMV-seronegative.

This clone was recorded a few times. The chain employs TRBV11-2 and TRBJ1-2; D not certain. The CDR3 consists of 13 residues. Trimming took 7 bases from V and 4 from J, leaving 13 bases between them. Germline V gene data show CDR1 as SGHAT and CDR2 as FQNNGV. The CDR3 DNA is TGTGCCAGCACCCCACGGGGTAGCTATGGCTACACCTTC. It yields the protein CASTPRGSYGYTF.

The chain links TRBV29-1 to TRBJ1-2; D is unresolved. The germline V and J ends were trimmed by 0 bases and 4 bases, with 6 bases remaining between them. The CDR3 has 12 amino acids. Germline V gives CDR1 SQVTM, CDR2 ANQGSEA. Here the CDR3 reads CSVEEEGYGYTF. DNA for the CDR3: TGCAGCGTTGAAGAGGAGGGCTATGGCTACACCTTC.

This clone was seen a single time. The CDR3 coding sequence is TGTGCCAGCAGCTCTATTTCCCTTGGCAGGGCTGGCTACACCTTC. Residues: CASSSISLGRAGYTF. The chain recombines TRBV7-2 with TRBJ1-2; tentative D call: TRBD1 (5 bases). V shed 4 bases and J shed 7 bases, with 19 bases lying between them. Germline loops: CDR1 SGHTA, CDR2 FQGNSA. This CDR3 has 15 residues.

The V and J genes are TRBV2 and TRBJ1-4, with D possibly matching TRBD1 (5 bases). Germline V lookup: CDR1 SNHLY, CDR2 FYNNEI. CDR3 length: 15 residues. Trimming took 6 bases from V and 0 from J, leaving 11 bases between them. The CDR3 reads CASSLTGATNEKLFF. In DNA, the CDR3 is TGTGCCAGCAGCCTTACAGGTGCAACTAATGAAAAACTGTTTTTT.

V usage is TRBV28 and J usage is TRBJ1-2, with TRBD1 matching 9 bases. Per the germline V gene, CDR1 is MDHEN and CDR2 is SYDVKM. This CDR3 has 13 residues. V was clipped by 2 bases and J by 6 bases; unmatched bases: 1. CDR3: CASSLGTGNGYTF. The CDR3 nucleotides are TGTGCCAGCAGTTTAGGGACAGGGAATGGCTACACCTTC.

This clone occurred once. The rearrangement uses TRBV6-5 and TRBJ2-5; TRBD1 agrees at 7 bases. V shed 4 bases, J shed 5 bases, and the junction held 4 bases outside the gene matches. This CDR3 region has 13 residues. Germline-derived CDR1 and CDR2 are MNHEY and SVGAGI. In DNA, the CDR3 is TGTGCCAGCAGTTCACAGGGGCCGGAGACCCAGTACTTC. It is translated as CASSSQGPETQYF.

The chain has TRBV5-5 and TRBJ2-3; D is unresolved. The CDR3 sequence is 15 residues long. Germline assignment: CDR1 SGHKS and CDR2 YYEKEE (reference sequence). The V and J ends lost 4 bases and 2 bases respectively, with 14 bases between them. The CDR3 DNA sequence: TGTGCCAGCAGCCTAGGCTGGCTTCCCACAGATACGCAGTATTTT. Protein product: CASSLGWLPTDTQYF. The variable domain in full, completed from reference TRBV5-5 and TRBJ2-3, reads DAGVTQSPTHLIKTRGQQVTLRCSPISGHKSVSWYQQVLGQGPQFIFQYYEKEERGRGNFPDRFSARQFPNYSSELNVNALLLGDSALYLCASSLGWLPTDTQYFGPGTRLTVL.

The gene calls are TRBV19 and TRBJ2-7, with D unclear. The length of the CDR3 is 12 residues. Trimming removed 3 bases at V and 2 bases at J, with 5 bases between. CDR1 LNHDA and CDR2 SQIVND come from the germline V gene (reference sequence). CDR3 sequence: CASSIGPYEQYF. In DNA, the CDR3 is TGTGCCAGTAGTATTGGGCCCTACGAGCAGTACTTC.

The rearrangement uses TRBV7-2 and TRBJ2-5, with 15 bases identical to TRBD2. The germline CDR1 and CDR2 sequences are SGHTA and FQGNSA. The CDR3 has 16 residues. Trimming cost V 5 bases and J 5 bases; bases outside gene matches: 6. The DNA for the CDR3 is TGTGCCAGCAGCCTTGGGACTAGCGGGGGGACGGAGACCCAGTACTTC. Protein sequence: CASSLGTSGGTETQYF.

The chain recombines TRBV10-3 with TRBJ2-1; tentative D call: TRBD1 (5 bases). CDR1 is ENHRY, CDR2 SYGVKD, per germline. The CDR3 has 15 residues. Between the trimmed V and J ends, which lost 4 bases and 2 bases, there was a span of 12 bases. CDR3 DNA: TGTGCCATCAGTGCCAGGGCGCAGGCCTACAATGAGCAGTTCTTC. Protein sequence: CAISARAQAYNEQFF.

The V gene is TRBV9, the J gene TRBJ1-1; D call uncertain. The CDR3 extends over 13 amino acids. CDR1 is SGDLS and CDR2 is YYNGEE in the germline V gene. Trimming stripped 0 bases from V and 8 bases from J, with 11 bases between. The CDR3 sequence is CASSVEQFTEAFF. The CDR3 nucleotides read TGTGCCAGCAGCGTAGAACAGTTTACCGAAGCTTTCTTT.

This chain joins TRBV5-1 and TRBJ1-2; D unclear. There are 16 residues in the CDR3. Trimming removed 0 bases at V and 6 bases at J, with 18 bases between. In germline, CDR1 is SGHRS, CDR2 YFSETQ. The CDR3 protein is CASSLGFEFGSDGYTF. DNA for the CDR3: TGCGCCAGCAGCTTGGGGTTCGAATTCGGGTCGGATGGCTACACCTTC.

The chain carries TRBV4-3 and TRBJ1-6; 11 bases agree with TRBD1. The CDR3 spans 20 residues. The V segment lost 1 base and the J segment 0 bases; nucleotides outside the gene matches: 8. CDR1 LGHNA and CDR2 YSLEER come from the germline V gene. For the CDR3, the DNA is TGCGCCAGCAGCCAAGCGGCTGGGACAGGGGGGAGCTCCTATAATTCACCCCTCCACTTT. Translated: CASSQAAGTGGSSYNSPLHF.

The chain employs TRBV7-9 and TRBJ1-5; D unclear. From germline, CDR1 is SEHNR and CDR2 FQNEAQ (reference sequence). Trimming pared 4 bases from V and 1 base from J, leaving 8 bases between. CDR3 length: 14 residues. DNA for the CDR3: TGTGCCAGCAGCTCTCAGTTGAGCAATCAGCCCCAGCATTTT. Translated, it gives CASSSQLSNQPQHF.

V gene TRBV9 combines with J gene TRBJ2-5; 8 bases are shared with TRBD2. This CDR3 comprises 16 residues. V lost 0 bases to trimming and J lost 4 bases; unmatched junction nucleotides: 8. Per germline, CDR1 SGDLS and CDR2 YYNGEE. CDR3 DNA: TGTGCCAGCAGCGTAGGTGGCGGGGGGAGGTCAGAGACCCAGTACTTC. Encoded protein: CASSVGGGGRSETQYF.

This chain links TRBV28 with TRBJ1-2; 10 nucleotides agree with TRBD1. The V segment lost 3 bases and the J segment 4 bases; nucleotides outside the gene matches: 2. Per germline, CDR1 MDHEN and CDR2 SYDVKM. The CDR3 has 14 residues. The DNA of the CDR3 is TGTGCCAGCAGTTTGACAGGGGGCGGCTATGGCTACACCTTC. Protein: CASSLTGGGYGYTF.

The rearrangement uses TRBV6-5 and TRBJ1-6, with 9 positions matching TRBD1. The germline CDR1 and CDR2 sequences are MNHEY and SVGAGI. The CDR3 loop spans 16 amino acids. With V trimmed by 0 bases and J by 7 bases, 4 bases remained unmatched. This CDR3 reads CASSYSSGQGNSPLHF. CDR3 coding DNA: TGTGCCAGCAGTTACTCGTCGGGACAGGGAAATTCACCCCTCCACTTT.

CDR3: CASSEEGSKTQYF. The CDR3 DNA reads as TGTGCCAGCAGTGAAGAGGGGTCCAAGACCCAGTACTTC. The chain combines TRBV2 with TRBJ2-5; tentative D call: TRBD1 (5 bases). The CDR3 is 13 amino acids. The ends were cut back, 1 base at V and 6 bases at J, with 9 bases in the middle. The germline gives CDR1 SNHLY, CDR2 FYNNEI.

The chain carries TRBV4-2 and TRBJ2-5; 8 bases match TRBD1. The germline V gene has CDR1 LGHNA and CDR2 YNFKEQ. J gave up 3 bases and V 1 base, and 4 bases lay outside the gene matches. The CDR3 is 15 residues long. CDR3 in DNA: TGTGCCAGCAGCCAAGTGGGGGGACAGGAAGAGACCCAGTACTTC. This translates into CASSQVGGQEETQYF.

V gene TRBV11-2 combines with J gene TRBJ1-2, with D unclear. Trimming removed 2 bases from V and 8 bases from J, with 15 bases in between. Germline CDR1 reads SGHAT; CDR2 reads FQNNGV. CDR3 size: 14 residues. CDR3 bases: TGTGCCAGCAGCTTAAGTCTGGAGTCGGGGGGCTACACCTTC. Translation: CASSLSLESGGYTF.

J is TRBJ2-1 and V is TRBV9; TRBD2 aligns across 9 bases. With 0 bases clipped from V and 0 bases from J, the junction kept 1 base outside the gene matches. There are 16 residues in the CDR3. Germline V lookup: CDR1 SGDLS, CDR2 YYNGEE. CDR3 sequence reads: CASSVGSGGSYNEQFF. DNA for the CDR3: TGTGCCAGCAGCGTAGGTAGCGGGGGCTCCTACAATGAGCAGTTCTTC. Filled out from reference TRBV9 and TRBJ2-1, the complete variable domain reads DSGVTQTPKHLITATGQRVTLRCSPRSGDLSVYWYQQSLDQGLQFLIQYYNGEERAKGNILERFSAQQFPDLHSELNLSSLELGDSALYFCASSVGSGGSYNEQFFGPGTRLTVL.

The chain links TRBV15 to TRBJ1-2; TRBD1 might be the D (5 bases). Germline-derived CDR1 and CDR2 are LNHNV and YYDKDF (reference sequence). The V gene lost 0 bases and the J gene lost 6 bases, with 17 bases spanning the gap. CDR3 size: 16 residues. The CDR3 DNA is TGTGCCACCAGCAGAGATAGAATGGGGGGAGGAAATGGCTACACCTTC. Residues: CATSRDRMGGGNGYTF.

This clone has a single count. The rearrangement links TRBV6-6 to TRBJ2-5; maybe TRBD1 (5 bases). The CDR3 sequence is 13 residues long. The V end lost 7 bases, the J end lost 1 base, and 10 bases lay between the germline ends. Germline loops: CDR1 MNHNY, CDR2 SVGAGI (reference sequence). This CDR3 is CASTQGRQETQYF. The CDR3 DNA is TGTGCCAGCACCCAGGGCCGCCAAGAGACCCAGTACTTC.

On this clone: At one boundary the junction diverges from the germline segment, which might be a read error. The chain is built from TRBV27 and TRBJ2-1; TRBD2 might be the D (6 bases). The CDR3 loop spans 15 amino acids. CDR1 MNHEY and CDR2 SMNVEV come from the germline V gene (reference sequence). In nucleotides, the CDR3 is TGTGCCAGCAGCATAGTGGGACTCCCAAACAATGAGCGGTTCTTC. Translation gives CASSIVGLPNNERFF.

The genes are TRBV20-1 and TRBJ2-3; D not resolved. Germline V CDR1 and CDR2: DFQATT, SNEGSKA (reference sequence). The CDR3 sequence is 11 residues long. Trimming removed 6 bases from V and 2 bases from J, with 6 bases in between. Here the CDR3 reads CSADTTDTQYF. For the CDR3, the DNA is TGCAGTGCCGACACCACAGATACGCAGTATTTT.

The CDR3 nucleotides read TGTGCCAGCAGCGTATATGCTAGCGGGGGGTCCGATACGCAGTATTTT. This translates into CASSVYASGGSDTQYF. The rearrangement uses TRBV9 and TRBJ2-3; 11 bases fit TRBD2. Per the germline V gene, CDR1 is SGDLS and CDR2 is YYNGEE. The CDR3 has 16 amino acids. With V trimmed by 1 base and J by 6 bases, 7 bases remained unmatched. The variable domain in full, completed from reference TRBV9 and TRBJ2-3, reads DSGVTQTPKHLITATGQRVTLRCSPRSGDLSVYWYQQSLDQGLQFLIQYYNGEERAKGNILERFSAQQFPDLHSELNLSSLELGDSALYFCASSVYASGGSDTQYFGPGTRLTVL.

The chain uses TRBV27 and TRBJ2-7; a weak D match, TRBD2 (6 bases). Germline CDR1 is MNHEY and CDR2 is SMNVEV (reference sequence). V shed 3 bases and J shed 2 bases, with 17 bases lying between them. This CDR3 spans 16 amino acids. The CDR3 DNA follows: TGTGCCAGCAGTTTGAAAGGAGGGATCGGGGCCTACGAGCAGTACTTC. Translated: CASSLKGGIGAYEQYF.